The source of this TCR beta chain is a study of OX40 agonist ivuxolimab in advanced cancers. The CDR3 is 16 residues long. The V and J ends lost 6 bases and 4 bases, in that order; junction bases with no gene match: 10. Germline V gene lookup returns CDR1 LNHDA and CDR2 SQIVND (reference sequence). The repertoire was sequenced with immunoSEQ multiplex PCR; TCRdb's copy has only in-frame clones and lacks some. Of over 100,000 clones listed, 90% are singletons. The sequences come from CD4+ or CD8+ T cells sorted from blood, collected in a trial of the OX40 agonist ivuxolimab. The TCR originated in an adult with an advanced solid tumor such as melanoma, head and neck, liver or kidney cancer. This chain uses TRBV19 with TRBJ1-2; 11 bases are a match to TRBD1. The CDR3 DNA is TGTGCCAGTAGCCCGGGACAGGGGGTACCTTCCTATGGCTACACCTTC. Its protein is CASSPGQGVPSYGYTF. The full variable domain, in which reference TRBV19 and TRBJ1-2 provide the parts outside the CDR3, is DGGITQSPKYLFRKEGQNVTLSCEQNLNHDAMYWYRQDPGQGLRLIYYSQIVNDFQKGDIAEGYSVSREKKESFPLTVTSAQKNPTAFYLCASSPGQGVPSYGYTFGSGTRLTVV.